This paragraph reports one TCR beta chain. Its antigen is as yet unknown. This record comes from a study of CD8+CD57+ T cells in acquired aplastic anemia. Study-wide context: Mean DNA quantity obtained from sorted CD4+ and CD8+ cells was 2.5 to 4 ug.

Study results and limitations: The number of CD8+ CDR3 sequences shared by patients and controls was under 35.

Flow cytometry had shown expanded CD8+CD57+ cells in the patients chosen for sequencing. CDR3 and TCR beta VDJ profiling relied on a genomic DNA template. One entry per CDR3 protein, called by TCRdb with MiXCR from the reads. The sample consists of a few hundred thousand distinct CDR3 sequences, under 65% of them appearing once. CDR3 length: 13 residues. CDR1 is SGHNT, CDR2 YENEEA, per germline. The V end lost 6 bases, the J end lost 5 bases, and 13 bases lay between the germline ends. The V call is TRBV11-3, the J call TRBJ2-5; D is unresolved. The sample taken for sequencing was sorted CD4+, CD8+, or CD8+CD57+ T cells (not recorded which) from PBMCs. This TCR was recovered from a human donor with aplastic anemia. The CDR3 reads CASSFSPPETQYF. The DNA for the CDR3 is TGTGCCAGCAGTTTTAGTCCTCCGGAGACCCAGTACTTC.